The present entry profiles one T cell receptor beta chain with its context. The data originate from a study of OX40 agonist ivuxolimab in advanced cancers. The CDR3 is 13 residues long. Per germline, CDR1 MGHRA and CDR2 YSYEKL. V trimming: 3 bases; J trimming: 3 bases; junction bases outside the gene matches: 2. Measured with immunoSEQ multiplex PCR; TCRdb has only the in-frame clones, and not every one. Of about 40,000 clones detected, approximately 84% appear once; the ten largest clones hold under 15%. This material consisted of CD4+ or CD8+ T cells sorted from blood, taken in a trial of the OX40 agonist ivuxolimab. The sequence was obtained from an adult with an advanced solid tumor such as melanoma, head and neck, liver or kidney cancer. This rearrangement joins TRBV4-1 to TRBJ2-7; 7 bases match TRBD2. The DNA for the CDR3 is TGCGCCAGCAGCCAGGGCGGGAGCTACGAGCAGTACTTC. Translating it yields CASSQGGSYEQYF.